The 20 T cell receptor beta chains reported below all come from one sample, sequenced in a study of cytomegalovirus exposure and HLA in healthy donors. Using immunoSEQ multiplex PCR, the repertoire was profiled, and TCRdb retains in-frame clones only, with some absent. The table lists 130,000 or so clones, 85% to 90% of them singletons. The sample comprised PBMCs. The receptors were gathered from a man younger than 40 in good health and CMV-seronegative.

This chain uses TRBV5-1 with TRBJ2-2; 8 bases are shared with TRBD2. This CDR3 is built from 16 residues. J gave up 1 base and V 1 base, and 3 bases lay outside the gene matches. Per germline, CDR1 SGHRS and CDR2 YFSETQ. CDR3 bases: TGCGCCAGCAGCTTGACGGCGGGGGGGAACACCGGGGAGCTGTTTTTT. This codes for CASSLTAGGNTGELFF.

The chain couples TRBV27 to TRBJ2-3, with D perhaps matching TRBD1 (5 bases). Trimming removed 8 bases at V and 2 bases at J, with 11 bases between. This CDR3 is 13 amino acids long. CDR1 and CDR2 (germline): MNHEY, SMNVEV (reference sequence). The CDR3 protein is CASAEGVTDTQYF. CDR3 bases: TGTGCCAGCGCCGAAGGGGTCACAGATACGCAGTATTTT.

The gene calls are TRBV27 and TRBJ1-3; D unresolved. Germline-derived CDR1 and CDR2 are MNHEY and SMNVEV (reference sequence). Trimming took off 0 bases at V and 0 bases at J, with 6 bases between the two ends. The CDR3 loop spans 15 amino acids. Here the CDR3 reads CASSLSAGSGNTIYF. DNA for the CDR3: TGTGCCAGCAGTTTATCGGCGGGCTCTGGAAACACCATATATTTT.

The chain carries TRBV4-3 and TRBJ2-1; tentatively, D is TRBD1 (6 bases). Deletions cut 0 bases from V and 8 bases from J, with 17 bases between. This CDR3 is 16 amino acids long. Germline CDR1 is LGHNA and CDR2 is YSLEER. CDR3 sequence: CASSQEVQGVVDEQFF. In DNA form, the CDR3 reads TGCGCCAGCAGCCAAGAGGTACAGGGAGTTGTCGATGAGCAGTTCTTC.

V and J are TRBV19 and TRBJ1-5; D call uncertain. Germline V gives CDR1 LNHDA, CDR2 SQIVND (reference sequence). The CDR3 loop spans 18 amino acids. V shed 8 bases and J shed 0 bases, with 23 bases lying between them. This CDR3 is CASASPGGQSYSNQPQHF. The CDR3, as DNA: TGTGCCAGTGCCTCCCCGGGAGGGCAGTCATATAGCAATCAGCCCCAGCATTTT.

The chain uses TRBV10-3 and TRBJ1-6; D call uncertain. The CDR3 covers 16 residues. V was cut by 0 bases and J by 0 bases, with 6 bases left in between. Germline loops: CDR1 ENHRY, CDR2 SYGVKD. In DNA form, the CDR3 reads TGTGCCATCAGTGAGTCAGGGAGCTCCTATAATTCACCCCTCCACTTT. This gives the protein CAISESGSSYNSPLHF.

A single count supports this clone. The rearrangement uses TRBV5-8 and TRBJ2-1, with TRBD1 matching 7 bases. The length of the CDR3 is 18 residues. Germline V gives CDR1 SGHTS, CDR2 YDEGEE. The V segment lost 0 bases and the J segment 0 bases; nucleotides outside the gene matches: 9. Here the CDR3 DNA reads TGTGCCAGCAGCTTGGCCTTAACAGGGGTCCCCTCCTACAATGAGCAGTTCTTC. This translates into CASSLALTGVPSYNEQFF.

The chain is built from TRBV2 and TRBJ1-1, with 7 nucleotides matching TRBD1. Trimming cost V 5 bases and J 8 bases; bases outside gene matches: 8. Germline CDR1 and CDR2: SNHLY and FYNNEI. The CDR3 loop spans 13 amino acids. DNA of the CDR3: TGTGCCAGCAGTTATACAGAGGGGGCGGAAGCTTTCTTT. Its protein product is CASSYTEGAEAFF. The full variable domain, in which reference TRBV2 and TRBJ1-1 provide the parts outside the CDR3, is EPEVTQTPSHQVTQMGQEVILRCVPISNHLYFYWYRQILGQKVEFLVSFYNNEISEKSEIFDDQFSVERPDGSNFTLKIRSTKLEDSAMYFCASSYTEGAEAFFGQGTRLTVV.

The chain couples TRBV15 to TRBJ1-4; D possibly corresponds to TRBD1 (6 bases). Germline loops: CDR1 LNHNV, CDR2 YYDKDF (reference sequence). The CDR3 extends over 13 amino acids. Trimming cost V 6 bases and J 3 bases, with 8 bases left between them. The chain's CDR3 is CATREGANEKLFF. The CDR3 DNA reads TGTGCCACCAGAGAGGGGGCTAATGAAAAACTGTTTTTT. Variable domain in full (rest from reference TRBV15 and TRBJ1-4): DAMVIQNPRYQVTQFGKPVTLSCSQTLNHNVMYWYQQKSSQAPKLLFHYYDKDFNNEADTPDNFQSRRPNTSFCFLDIRSPGLGDTAMYLCATREGANEKLFFGSGTQLSVL.

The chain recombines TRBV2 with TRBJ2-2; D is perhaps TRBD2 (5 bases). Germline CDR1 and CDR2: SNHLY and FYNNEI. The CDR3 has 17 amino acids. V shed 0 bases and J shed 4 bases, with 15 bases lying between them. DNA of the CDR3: TGTGCCAGCAGTGAAGCCCCAACCCAACGGGGCACCGGGGAGCTGTTTTTT. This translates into CASSEAPTQRGTGELFF. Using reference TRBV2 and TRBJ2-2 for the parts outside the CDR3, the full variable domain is EPEVTQTPSHQVTQMGQEVILRCVPISNHLYFYWYRQILGQKVEFLVSFYNNEISEKSEIFDDQFSVERPDGSNFTLKIRSTKLEDSAMYFCASSEAPTQRGTGELFFGEGSRLTVL.

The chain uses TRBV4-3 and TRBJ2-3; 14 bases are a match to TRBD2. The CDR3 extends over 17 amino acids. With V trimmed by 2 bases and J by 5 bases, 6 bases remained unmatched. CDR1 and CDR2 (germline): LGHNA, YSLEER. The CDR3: CASSQLTSGGAGDTQYF. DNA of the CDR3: TGCGCCAGCAGCCAACTGACTAGCGGGGGGGCCGGAGATACGCAGTATTTT.

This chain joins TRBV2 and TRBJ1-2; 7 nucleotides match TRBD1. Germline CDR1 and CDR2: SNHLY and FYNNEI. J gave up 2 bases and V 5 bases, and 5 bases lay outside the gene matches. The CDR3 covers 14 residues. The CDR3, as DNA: TGTGCCAGCAGTCATACAGGGGAGAACTATGGCTACACCTTC. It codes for CASSHTGENYGYTF.

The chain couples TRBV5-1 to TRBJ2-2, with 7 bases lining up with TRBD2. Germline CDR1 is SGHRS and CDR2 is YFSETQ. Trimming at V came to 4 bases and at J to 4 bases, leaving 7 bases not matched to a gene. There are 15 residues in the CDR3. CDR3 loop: CASSLLGGVTGELFF. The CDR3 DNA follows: TGCGCCAGCAGCCTCCTTGGGGGGGTCACCGGGGAGCTGTTTTTT.

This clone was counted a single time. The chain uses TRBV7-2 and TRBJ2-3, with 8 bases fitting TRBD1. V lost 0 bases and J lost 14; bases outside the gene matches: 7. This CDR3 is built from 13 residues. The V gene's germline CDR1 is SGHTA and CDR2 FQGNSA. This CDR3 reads CASSLAGRGQRYF. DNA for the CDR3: TGTGCCAGCAGCTTAGCGGGCAGGGGGCAACGGTATTTT.

The CDR3 region has the DNA TGCGCCAGCAGCTTAAGGGGGCTCTCGAACACTGAAGCTTTCTTT. Translation gives CASSLRGLSNTEAFF. V usage is TRBV5-1 and J usage is TRBJ1-1; 7 bases are a match to TRBD1. The germline gives CDR1 SGHRS, CDR2 YFSETQ. This CDR3 contains 15 residues. V shed 2 bases and J 1 base; nucleotides not matched to a gene: 5.

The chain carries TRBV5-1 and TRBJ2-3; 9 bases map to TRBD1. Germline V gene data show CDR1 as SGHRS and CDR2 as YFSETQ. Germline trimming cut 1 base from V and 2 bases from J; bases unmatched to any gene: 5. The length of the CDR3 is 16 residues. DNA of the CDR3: TGCGCCAGCAGCTTGATGGGACAGGGCTCCACAGATACGCAGTATTTT. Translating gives CASSLMGQGSTDTQYF.

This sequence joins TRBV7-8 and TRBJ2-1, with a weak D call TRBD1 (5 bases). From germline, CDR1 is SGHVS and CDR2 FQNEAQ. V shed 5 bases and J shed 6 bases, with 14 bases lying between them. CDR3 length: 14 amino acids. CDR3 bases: TGTGCCAGCAGCCCATTTAGGGGCTCCAATGAGCAGTTCTTC. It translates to CASSPFRGSNEQFF.

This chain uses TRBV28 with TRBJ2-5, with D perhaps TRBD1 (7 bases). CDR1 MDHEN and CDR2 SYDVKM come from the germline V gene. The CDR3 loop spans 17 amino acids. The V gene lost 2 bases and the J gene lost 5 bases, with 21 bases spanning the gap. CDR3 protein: CASSLTREQGWRETQYF. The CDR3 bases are TGTGCCAGCAGTTTAACGCGGGAACAGGGGTGGCGTGAGACCCAGTACTTC.

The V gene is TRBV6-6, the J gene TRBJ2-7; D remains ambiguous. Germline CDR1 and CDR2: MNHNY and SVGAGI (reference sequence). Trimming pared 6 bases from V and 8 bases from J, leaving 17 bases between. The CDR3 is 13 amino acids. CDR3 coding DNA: TGTGCCAGCAGCCAGGCCACCAAGAGCCAGCAGTACTTC. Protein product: CASSQATKSQQYF.

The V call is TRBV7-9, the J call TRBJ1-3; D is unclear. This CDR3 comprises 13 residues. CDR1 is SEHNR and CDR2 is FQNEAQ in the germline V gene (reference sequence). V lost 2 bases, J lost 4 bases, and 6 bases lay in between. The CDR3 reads CASSLTQGNTIYF. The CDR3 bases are TGTGCCAGCAGCTTAACCCAGGGAAACACCATATATTTT.